The present entry profiles one TCR beta chain with its context. Its antigen specificity is not known. It has no much larger one-base neighbor in the sample; base qualities were not kept. Libraries were prepared through PCR. At the Johns Hopkins FTIC core, DNA from the cultured CD4+ T cells underwent TCR sequencing with the Oncomine TCR Beta short-read assay. The QIAamp micro DNA kit was used to extract genomic DNA from the cultured CD4+ T cells. Oncomine TCR Beta libraries from cultured CD4+ T cells were pooled using unique dual indexes and sequenced on an Illumina iSeq 100. Per the source publication's procedure: Non-productive sequences were filtered out, and CDR3s that did not start with C, did not end with F or W, or were shorter than 7 amino acids were discarded. Antigen-specific clonotypes were identified using the MANAFEST web application through comparison of peptide-stimulated wells with reference and other culture wells. Positive clones required FDR below 0.05, an odds ratio above 5, and productive frequency above 0.1% in at least two of three replicate wells. Cross-reactive clonotypes were defined as significantly expanded in both SARS-CoV-2 spike wells and at least one common cold coronavirus spike condition. Similarity between CDR3 sequences was evaluated in R version 3.6.1 using Levenshtein distances (stringdist) and unrooted phylogenetic trees (ape). TCRdb redid the processing of the public reads, applying fastp at Q25 and MiXCR, and retained in-frame beta chains. Entries are consolidated by CDR3 protein sequence, retaining the most common genes and DNA. Here the V and J calls rest on TCRdb's processing, not on the authors' analysis. The sample records roughly 8,000 distinct CDR3 sequences, about 70% of which are singletons. Approximately 40% of the sample belongs to the ten largest clones.

The CDR3 starts with the cysteine, ends with the phenylalanine, and has 15 residues. The retained sequence is limited to the CDR3, 45 bases, with the frame set at the first base. V loses 2 bases, J loses 8 bases, and the germline ends lie 18 bases apart. CDR1 and CDR2 (SEHNR, FQNEAQ) derive from the germline V gene (reference sequence). The sample's treatment or condition label, decoded: approximately 9-day PBMC culture with coronavirus spike peptide pools or control peptides (ViraFEST assay). The ViraFEST assay, used in the study, expanded antigen-specific T cells with peptide pools and then identified the expanded clonotypes through TCR sequencing. The positive SARS-CoV-2 PCR tests of the convalescent patients were dated from March to December 2020, before the Alpha, Beta and Delta variants emerged in the United States. Each well held about 2 million PBMCs cultured in IMDM containing about 5% human AB serum and approximately 9.4 IU/ml IL-2, with about 9.4 ug/ml peptide pools added. On days 3 and 7, half of the culture medium was replaced with fresh IL-2-containing medium. After more than 8 days of culture, CD4+ T cells were isolated by negative selection using the EasySep CD4+ T cell isolation kit. Ficoll-Paque Plus gradient centrifugation was used to isolate PBMCs from whole blood, and the isolated PBMCs were then either used fresh or cryopreserved at -140C. In general, triplicate wells were set up for every culture condition.

This specimen comes from a study of vaccination and CD4 T cells after COVID-19 (dated by TCRdb to the early 2020s). Describing the broader study: Every convalescent patient had a positive nasal swab PCR test for SARS-CoV-2, with mild disease in several patients and severe disease in one. Six males and four females were included in the convalescent cohort, with two Hispanic individuals, seven Caucasians, two Asians and one multiracial person represented. Participants got two doses of the Pfizer-BioNTech BNT162b2 vaccine (n=8) or two doses of the Moderna mRNA-1273 vaccine (n=2). Post-COVID blood samples were collected from convalescent patients a median of around 96 days after diagnosis, with a range of about 35 to 170 days. Post-vaccine blood samples were collected a median of around 70 days after the second vaccine dose, ranging from roughly 14 to 241 days. Culture stimuli were overlapping spike peptide pools from SARS-CoV-2 and from the common cold coronaviruses HCoV-NL63, HCoV-OC43 and HCoV-229E. Control cultures used a CEFX viral epitope pool as positive control, an HIV-1 Nef peptide pool as negative control, or no peptide. The spike-specific CD4+ TCR repertoire was compared before and after mRNA vaccination in 10 COVID-19 convalescent patients and a handful of infection-naive healthy vaccine recipients. What the authors observed across the whole study: Nearly all vaccine-specific clones in convalescent patients (304 of 307) were mono-reactive for SARS-CoV-2 spike rather than cross-reactive with common cold coronaviruses. Only a relatively small number of convalescent patients were included in the study, and early timepoints following natural infection were not analyzed. In convalescent patients, a median around 90% of post-vaccine SARS-CoV-2-reactive clones were detected only after vaccination, suggesting vaccine-specific priming. The median number of SARS-CoV-2-reactive clonotypes rose from 20 to 25 after infection to 38 after vaccination, but the change was not significant.

The chain uses TRBV7-9 and TRBJ1-2; the D gene is perhaps TRBD1, on 5 matching bases. The sequencing input was CD4+ T cells from blood, cultured in vitro. The sequence derives from a human donor who had recovered from COVID-19. Read as DNA, the sequence is TGTGCCAGCAGCTTACTTCAGGGCGCAGGTGAGGGCTACACCTTC. This yields the protein CASSLLQGAGEGYTF. Reference TRBV7-9 and TRBJ1-2 proteins supply the regions before and after the CDR3; the full variable domain is: DTGVSQNPRHKITKRGQNVTFRCDPISEHNRLYWYRQTLGQGPEFLTYFQNEAQLEKSRLLSDRFSAERPKGSFSTLEIQRTEQGDSAMYLCASSLLQGAGEGYTFGSGTRLTVV.